This paragraph covers one T cell receptor beta chain sequence. Its antigen is still unknown. No base-level quality is on record; no much larger clone is a single base apart. The sample originates from a study of cytomegalovirus exposure and HLA in healthy donors (dated by TCRdb to the late 2010s). Broadly, across the study: An earlier analysis of around 600 of the donors reported roughly 270 Gb of sequence data and 117 million unique TCR beta sequences from roughly 180 million T cells. Around 330 gigabases of sequencing data and around 80 million unique TCR sequences made up an early release that covered under 750 HLA-typed donors. The genetic ancestry cluster associated with self-reported Caucasian donors included 65% to 90% of the roughly 380 genotyped donors. The study aimed to test whether cataloging public T cell receptors could reveal signatures of past pathogen exposure. Using immunosequencing, the study profiled T cell repertoires from roughly 650 subjects and related those repertoires to cytomegalovirus serostatus. Besides the first cohort of around 700 subjects, a separate validation cohort made up of roughly 130 different subjects was used. To predict cytomegalovirus infection status, the study brought together high-throughput TCR immunosequencing, statistical association of individual TCRs with disease status, and machine learning. A later analysis re-examined previously published TCR beta repertoires from over 500 donors and added high-resolution HLA genotyping to investigate patterns of TCR occurrence. Rather than drawing on any new phenotypic data, the later analysis identified candidate immune exposures from TCR beta sequences and the way those sequences occurred across donors. To decide whether each TCR beta V gene segment behaved as functional or pseudogenic, an earlier analysis of some 600 of the donors relied on high-throughput TCR beta sequencing. Donor age, sex, ethnicity and CMV serostatus were compiled together with the repertoire data. A later genetic analysis used genome-wide SNP genotypes for 398 of the 666 donors, treating that subset as a discovery cohort. Every repertoire in the discovery cohort had been generated on one and the same sequencing platform. HLA typing included class I and class II loci at four-digit resolution. Typing coverage varied by locus: about 620-630 donors for A, B, C, DRB1 and DQB1; approximately 560 for DQA1; some 610 for DPA1; under 490 for DPB1. Five DR-DQ haplotypes were handled as single units for association and clustering because linkage in the cohort was strong. Among about 400 genotyped donors of the cohort, an average of roughly 230,000 unique TCR beta nucleotide sequences was sequenced per donor, of which roughly 17% were non-productive.

For CDR1 and CDR2, the germline V gene lists SGHRS and YFSETQ. V has 4 bases trimmed and J has 0 bases trimmed; junction bases matching no gene number 14. The CDR3 contains 19 residues, cysteine and phenylalanine counted. The retained sequence is limited to the CDR3, 57 bases, with the frame set at the first base. Study-wide findings and limitations: A later analysis found that HLA-associated TCR beta chains were more clonally expanded and had lower generation probabilities than equally common non-associated chains. When HLA alleles, especially DR and DQ, strongly co-occurred, attributing TCR associations to individual alleles was difficult. Most TCR sequences were observed very rarely across donors, whereas some public TCRs were present in many individuals. A few of the identified cytomegalovirus-associated TCR beta chains were confirmed in vitro to be specific for cytomegalovirus antigens. Specific HLA alleles were associated with roughly 16,000 TCR beta sequences at a false discovery rate of 0.05 in a later analysis. The authors suggested that the approach could potentially be extended to other disease states and immunological phenotypes. Because HLA typing was missing for some donors at each locus, association tests included only the typed subset. A cluster of highly shared sequence variants was judged likely to be a technical artifact of the sequencing pipeline. Correlated functional status among segregating V segments might reflect linkage disequilibrium, but an unknown experimental factor could not be ruled out. In a later analysis, TCR association rates were found to vary across HLA loci, with the most associated TCRs seen for DRB1 alleles and the fewest for HLA-C alleles. In a later analysis, most CMV-associated TCR beta chains were found to appear HLA-restricted, with HLA associations seemingly driven largely by CMV exposure. This cohort had only TCR beta chains sequenced, and the lack of alpha or paired-chain data limited which features could be detected. Sequencing depth was assumed to be roughly uniform across donors in the presence/absence analyses, though that assumption may not hold. An earlier analysis of approximately 570 of the donors showed that most TCR beta V segments appeared in productive rearrangements either about 87% or about 30% of the time, which broadly matched IMGT annotations. In both the original and validation cohorts, the classifier was reported to diagnose cytomegalovirus status with high specificity and sensitivity. For the cohort, immune exposure information was limited to CMV serostatus. According to a later genetic analysis, donors in an Asian-associated ancestry cluster had fewer N-insertions in productive TCRs than the approximately 610-donor mean. V-gene and J-gene trimming of TCR beta chains was associated with a missense DCLRE1C variant in a later genetic analysis, and the association was replicated in an independent cohort. A further reported finding was that TCR beta sequences accurately predicted the HLA-A and HLA-B alleles for most subjects in the first cohort. Some IMGT-functional V segments, including TRBV6-2 and TRBV6-3, could not be told apart with the 87-base-pair reads, so those segments were excluded. Over 15 rarely observed V segments, including chromosome 9 orphons, were excluded from the earlier analysis of a few hundred of the donors because counts were too low. In the study, approximately 150 TCR beta chains were listed as associated with cytomegalovirus. A later analysis reported that several top co-occurrence clusters appeared linked to parvovirus B19, influenza, CMV and Epstein-Barr virus.

In total, 500 to 700 healthy bone marrow donors made up the cohort. Cohort members were all nominally healthy when sampled, although unrecorded immune exposures were likely present. The donor tested CMV seropositive and was one of the 289 seropositive cohort members. Every donor gave a peripheral blood sample, and the peripheral blood mononuclear cells from that sample were used for TCR beta sequencing. Genomic DNA extraction from the blood cell samples was performed with the Qiagen DNeasy Blood Extraction Kit. Library creation used the immunoSEQ multiplex PCR assay. For the multiplex PCR, a mixture combining 60 forward primers for TCR Vbeta segments and 13 reverse primers for TCR Jbeta segments was used. Amplification of the CDR3 region of rearranged TCR beta genes was performed with a multiplex PCR assay on genomic DNA. On the Illumina HiSeq System, the amplified TCR beta libraries were sequenced as 87-base-pair reads. Under the source paper's analysis protocol: Across the roughly 700 repertoires, a later analysis counted around 80 million unique TCR beta chains, roughly 11 million of which were shared by at least two donors. Raw reads were error-corrected and collapsed into unique sequences with a nearest-neighbor algorithm that merged closely related sequences to remove PCR and sequencing errors. CDR3 sequences were aligned to IMGT reference sequences to assign V, D and J gene segments. For a sequence to be retained, a match of at least six nucleotides was required to both a V gene segment and a J gene segment. A rearrangement was called productive if the CDR3 had no stop codons and remained in frame with V and J, and every other rearrangement was called non-productive. CDR3 was defined according to IMGT convention as the region running from the second conserved V-encoded cysteine to the conserved J-encoded phenylalanine. The earlier analysis of some 580 of the donors excluded any sequence lacking an unambiguous match to a single V gene segment. In an earlier analysis of approximately 500 of the donors, a V segment was called functional when productive rearrangements were above 56.7%, and segregating when the standard deviation between donors exceeded 5%. To diagnose cytomegalovirus status from the catalog of TCR beta chain sequences, a statistical classification framework was built. V and J gene assignment, in a later analysis, came from comparing TCR nucleotide sequences with IMGT/GENE-DB human TR gene sequences. A later analysis assigned CDR3 sequences and most-parsimonious VDJ recombination scenarios with the TCRdist pipeline. In a later analysis, each TCR beta chain was defined by its CDR3 amino acid sequence together with its V-gene family, and reads without a unique V-gene family were excluded. As a way to deal with suspected cross-contamination and a sequencing artifact, a later analysis dropped 500 to 700 nucleotide sequences that were highly shared and had low generation probability. A later analysis calculated a clonal expansion index for each public chain from normalized within-repertoire ranks of inferred template counts. In a later analysis, generation probabilities were computed with a VDJ recombination model fitted to out-of-frame rearrangements, and the resulting probabilities were checked against IGoR. A later analysis scored TCR-TCR, TCR-HLA and TCR-CMV co-occurrence with hypergeometric tests, applying a repertoire-size bias correction to TCR pairs. A later analysis estimated false discovery rates by permuting HLA or CMV assignments 20 times. In a later analysis, co-occurring TCRs were grouped using DBSCAN, with TCRdist sequence similarity added in when clustering inside HLA-allele-positive subsets. Repertoires with fewer than 30,000 or more than 120,000 public chains were left out of co-occurrence clustering, as were about 5 repertoires with anomalous nucleotide sharing. As stored in TCRdb, this immuneACCESS dataset retains in-frame rearrangements with V and J assigned. A fraction of the clones does not appear; measured against another copy, unresolved V genes explain less than half of the discrepancy, and the remainder lacks a known reason. Clonal size and the V and J genes are those of that table, whereas D and trimming came from the DNA. This sample gives some 170,000 clones in total; around 79% of them show up just once. Of the sample, 6% to 7% falls within the top ten clones.

Specimen: PBMCs. The TCR originated in a middle-aged man in good health and CMV-seropositive. The chain uses TRBV5-1 and TRBJ2-3, and 10 junctional nucleotides match TRBD2. The nucleotides read TGCGCCAGCAGCCGGGGCAATAGCGGGAGGCAGTTGAGCACAGATACGCAGTATTTT. It is translated as CASSRGNSGRQLSTDTQYF.